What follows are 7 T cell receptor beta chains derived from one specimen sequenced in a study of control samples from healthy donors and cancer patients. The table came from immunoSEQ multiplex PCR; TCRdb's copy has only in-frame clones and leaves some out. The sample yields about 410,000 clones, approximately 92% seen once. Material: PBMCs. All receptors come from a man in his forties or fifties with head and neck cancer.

CDR3 sequence: CASSLDGARVYNEQFF. DNA of the CDR3: TGTGCCAGCAGCTTGGACGGGGCCAGGGTCTACAATGAGCAGTTCTTC. The chain uses TRBV5-6 and TRBJ2-1; D possibly matches TRBD1 or TRBD2 (5 bases each). V dropped 0 bases and J dropped 3 bases, with 13 bases sitting between them. The CDR3 contains 16 residues. Germline CDR1 SGHDT, CDR2 YYEEEE.

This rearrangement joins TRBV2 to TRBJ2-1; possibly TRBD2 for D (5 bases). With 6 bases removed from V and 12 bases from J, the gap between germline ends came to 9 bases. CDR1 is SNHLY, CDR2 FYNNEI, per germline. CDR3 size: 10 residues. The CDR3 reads CASRRVWQFF. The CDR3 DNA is TGTGCCAGCAGGAGGGTTTGGCAGTTCTTC.

The chain's CDR3 is CASSSTGKGNQPQHF. CDR3 nucleotides: TGTGCCAGCAGTTCGACAGGGAAGGGCAATCAGCCCCAGCATTTT. The chain has TRBV28 and TRBJ1-5; the match to TRBD1 covers 7 bases. The germline V gene has CDR1 MDHEN and CDR2 SYDVKM. The CDR3 is 15 amino acids. The trim removed 4 bases at V and 2 bases at J, leaving 5 bases unmatched.

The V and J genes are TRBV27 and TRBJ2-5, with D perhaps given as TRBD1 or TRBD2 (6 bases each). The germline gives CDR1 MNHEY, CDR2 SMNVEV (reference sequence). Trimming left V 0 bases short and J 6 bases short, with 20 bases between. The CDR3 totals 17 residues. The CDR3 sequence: CASSLSRRGTIGQTQYF. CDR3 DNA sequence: TGTGCCAGCAGTTTATCCCGCCGGGGGACAATAGGGCAGACCCAGTACTTC.

Here the CDR3 DNA reads TGTGCCAGCAGCGTAGTTGCGGGAGAGACCTACGAGCAGTACTTC. Amino acids: CASSVVAGETYEQYF. The J gene is TRBJ2-7, the V gene TRBV9; 7 positions agree with TRBD2. Looked up from germline, CDR1 is SGDLS and CDR2 is YYNGEE. Losses at the gene ends were 0 bases for V and 2 bases for J; bases not matched to a gene: 5. The CDR3 runs 15 residues.

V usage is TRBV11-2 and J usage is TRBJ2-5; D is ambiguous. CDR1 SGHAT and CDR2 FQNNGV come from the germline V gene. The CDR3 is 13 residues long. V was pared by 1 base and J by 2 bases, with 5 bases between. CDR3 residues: CASSLGNQETQYF. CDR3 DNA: TGTGCCAGCAGCTTAGGGAATCAAGAGACCCAGTACTTC.

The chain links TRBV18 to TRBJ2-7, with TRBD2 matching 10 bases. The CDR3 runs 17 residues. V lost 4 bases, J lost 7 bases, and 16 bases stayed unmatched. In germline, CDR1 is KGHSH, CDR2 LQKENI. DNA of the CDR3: TGTGCCAGCTCACTCACCGCGATGGCTAGCGGGAGAAGTGAGCAGTACTTC. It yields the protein CASSLTAMASGRSEQYF.